The next 20 T cell receptor beta chains were all read from a single sample in a study of cytomegalovirus exposure and HLA in healthy donors. The primer mix had 60 Vbeta and 13 Jbeta primers. Data came from immunoSEQ multiplex PCR; TCRdb stores just in-frame clones and leaves some out. The sample has around 140,000 clones; approximately 81% are singletons. The sample comprised PBMCs. All receptors derive from a male donor in good health and CMV-seronegative.

The chain is built from TRBV19 and TRBJ1-3, with 8 bases matching TRBD1. Per the germline V gene, CDR1 is LNHDA and CDR2 is SQIVND (reference sequence). The ends lost 5 bases at V and 2 bases at J; junction bases unmatched: 5. This CDR3 contains 15 residues. CDR3 loop: CASSADRGTGNTIYF. For the CDR3, the DNA is TGTGCCAGTAGTGCTGACAGGGGAACTGGAAACACCATATATTTT.

The genes are TRBV27 and TRBJ2-5; 10 bases fit TRBD1. The CDR3 has 14 amino acids. After removal of 5 bases from V and 4 bases from J, the junction contained 4 bases not matched to a gene. The germline gives CDR1 MNHEY, CDR2 SMNVEV (reference sequence). The CDR3 DNA is TGTGCCAGCAGTGCTCGGACAGGGGGAGAGACCCAGTACTTC. Protein: CASSARTGGETQYF.

This clone was observed a few times. The rearrangement uses TRBV18 and TRBJ1-1; 7 positions agree with TRBD1. The V gene's germline CDR1 is KGHSH and CDR2 LQKENI. V lost 3 bases, J lost 5 bases, and 9 bases stayed unmatched. This CDR3 comprises 15 residues. Written as DNA, the CDR3 is TGTGCCAGCTCACCGCGAGACAGGGACGGAACTGAAGCTTTCTTT. Encoded protein: CASSPRDRDGTEAFF. Complete variable domain (other parts from reference TRBV18 and TRBJ1-1): NAGVMQNPRHLVRRRGQEARLRCSPMKGHSHVYWYRQLPEEGLKFMVYLQKENIIDESGMPKERFSAEFPKEGPSILRIQQVVRGDSAAYFCASSPRDRDGTEAFFGQGTRLTVV.

This chain connects TRBV19 to TRBJ2-2, with TRBD1 as a possible D gene (5 bases). V lost 5 bases to trimming and J lost 6 bases, with 19 bases between them. Germline lookup yields CDR1 LNHDA and CDR2 SQIVND (reference sequence). The CDR3 covers 16 residues. This CDR3 reads CASSLRAGPKSGELFF. The CDR3 coding sequence is TGTGCCAGTAGTTTAAGGGCAGGGCCCAAGTCCGGGGAGCTGTTTTTT.

This chain joins TRBV4-3 and TRBJ2-2; D may be TRBD1 (5 bases). The CDR3 consists of 14 residues. CDR1 and CDR2 (germline): LGHNA, YSLEER. Trimming removed 5 bases from V and 5 bases from J, with 12 bases in between. The CDR3: CASSGAGRTGELFF. DNA for the CDR3: TGCGCCAGCAGCGGTGCAGGGCGGACCGGGGAGCTGTTTTTT.

The genes are TRBV9 and TRBJ2-1; perhaps TRBD2 as D (7 bases). Trimming left V 3 bases short and J 0 bases short, with 10 bases between. The CDR3 sequence is 15 residues long. CDR1 and CDR2 (germline): SGDLS, YYNGEE. CDR3: CASSAGGNSYNEQFF. The CDR3 DNA reads as TGTGCCAGCAGCGCGGGGGGCAACTCCTACAATGAGCAGTTCTTC.

The J gene is TRBJ2-1, the V gene TRBV11-2, with 7 bases that match TRBD2. V dropped 3 bases and J dropped 3; count of bases not matched to a gene: 8. This CDR3 spans 16 amino acids. Per the germline V gene, CDR1 is SGHAT and CDR2 is FQNNGV. The CDR3 here is CASSFREREIYNEQFF. The CDR3 nucleotides read TGTGCCAGCAGCTTCCGGGAGCGGGAAATCTACAATGAGCAGTTCTTC. The whole variable domain, remainder taken from reference TRBV11-2 and TRBJ2-1, is EAGVAQSPRYKIIEKRQSVAFWCNPISGHATLYWYQQILGQGPKLLIQFQNNGVVDDSQLPKDRFSAERLKGVDSTLKIQPAKLEDSAVYLCASSFREREIYNEQFFGPGTRLTVL.

In regard to this clone: Other DNA sequences of this sample code for an identical CDR3. V and J are TRBV4-3 and TRBJ2-3, with TRBD2 identical over 11 bases. The CDR3 is 16 residues long. Germline lookup yields CDR1 LGHNA and CDR2 YSLEER. Trimming cost V 5 bases and J 6 bases; bases outside gene matches: 10. DNA of the CDR3: TGCGCCAGCAGCAAATCACTAGCGGGAGAAGGGGATACGCAGTATTTT. The encoded protein is CASSKSLAGEGDTQYF.

V gene TRBV5-8 combines with J gene TRBJ1-5; 8 positions match TRBD1. V shed 3 bases, J shed 7 bases, and the junction held 9 bases outside the gene matches. The CDR3 contains 15 residues. Germline V gene data show CDR1 as SGHTS and CDR2 as YDEGEE. The CDR3 reads CASSSPTGEGQPQHF. CDR3 sequence (DNA): TGTGCCAGCAGCTCCCCGACAGGGGAAGGACAGCCCCAGCATTTT.

This clone was counted a few times. The chain is built from TRBV19 and TRBJ2-1, with D possibly being TRBD2 (6 bases). Trimming removed 6 bases from V and 6 bases from J, with 18 bases in between. Germline V gives CDR1 LNHDA, CDR2 SQIVND (reference sequence). The CDR3 has 15 amino acids. CDR3 sequence (DNA): TGTGCCAGTAGGCCTTTGACGGGGGAGTCCAATGAGCAGTTCTTC. This encodes CASRPLTGESNEQFF.

The V and J genes are TRBV10-3 and TRBJ2-4, with D maybe TRBD1 (5 bases). Germline V gene sequence: CDR1 ENHRY, CDR2 SYGVKD. V lost 2 bases, J lost 6 bases, and 11 bases lay in between. This CDR3 comprises 14 residues. The DNA for the CDR3 is TGTGCCATCAGTGAGAATGCAGGGTCAAACATTCAGTACTTC. Protein product: CAISENAGSNIQYF.

This clone was seen a handful of times. The V call is TRBV13, the J call TRBJ2-7, with D possibly matching TRBD2 (5 bases). The CDR3 sequence is 12 residues long. The germline CDR1 and CDR2 sequences are PRHDT and FYEKMQ (reference sequence). V lost 5 bases and J lost 9, with 14 bases in between. CDR3 loop: CASSLGKTGQYF. CDR3 DNA sequence: TGTGCCAGCAGCCTCGGGAAGACCGGGCAGTACTTC.

J is TRBJ2-5 and V is TRBV5-1, with 10 bases fitting TRBD1. Gene TRBJ2-7 matches the end of the DNA better, so the J call may be wrong. CDR1 and CDR2 (germline): SGHRS, YFSETQ. The CDR3 runs to 12 residues. DNA of the CDR3: TGCGCCAGCAGCTGGGACAGGGGCGAGCAGTACTTC. This gives the protein CASSWDRGEQYF.

J is TRBJ2-7 and V is TRBV5-1; TRBD1 aligns across 9 bases. The CDR3 spans 15 residues. Germline lookup yields CDR1 SGHRS and CDR2 YFSETQ. J was trimmed by 1 base and V by 2 bases; bases with no gene match: 4. The CDR3 loop reads CASSLGTGISYEQYF. CDR3 coding DNA: TGCGCCAGCAGCTTAGGGACAGGGATTTCCTACGAGCAGTACTTC.

The genes are TRBV29-1 and TRBJ2-3; 9 nucleotides line up with TRBD2. CDR1 is SQVTM, CDR2 ANQGSEA, per germline. J was trimmed by 0 bases and V by 7 bases; bases with no gene match: 5. The CDR3 runs to 14 residues. CDR3 loop: CSAPTSGSTDTQYF. Written as DNA, the CDR3 is TGCAGCGCCCCCACTAGCGGGAGCACAGATACGCAGTATTTT.

This clone was observed a few times. CDR3 amino acids: CASSEGAFGNTIYF. CDR3 DNA sequence: TGTGCCAGCAGCGAGGGGGCATTTGGAAACACCATATATTTT. The V gene is TRBV9, the J gene TRBJ1-3, with 7 bases lining up with TRBD1. V was pared by 3 bases and J by 3 bases, with 3 bases of the junction left unmatched. Germline CDR1 and CDR2: SGDLS and YYNGEE. The CDR3 covers 14 residues.

This clone was detected once. V is TRBV7-8 and J is TRBJ2-1; TRBD1 aligns across 10 bases. CDR1 SGHVS and CDR2 FQNEAQ come from the germline V gene. V lost 1 base to trimming and J lost 6 bases; unmatched junction nucleotides: 6. The CDR3 runs 16 residues. The CDR3 coding sequence is TGTGCCAGCAGCTTAGTAGGGACAGGGGCCTTCAATGAGCAGTTCTTC. Its protein is CASSLVGTGAFNEQFF.

The CDR3 sequence is CASSPQPLRSYNEQFF. In DNA form, the CDR3 reads TGTGCCAGCTCACCACAACCCCTTCGGTCCTACAATGAGCAGTTCTTC. The V call is TRBV18, the J call TRBJ2-1; no clear D. The CDR3 loop spans 16 amino acids. The germline V gene has CDR1 KGHSH and CDR2 LQKENI. Trimming removed 1 base from V and 1 base from J, with 11 bases in between.

The rearrangement links TRBV29-1 to TRBJ1-1; the match to TRBD1 covers 8 bases. V lost 6 bases to trimming and J lost 1 base; unmatched junction nucleotides: 7. There are 14 residues in the CDR3. Germline CDR1 is SQVTM and CDR2 is ANQGSEA. CDR3 region: CSVPGGSPNTEAFF. For the CDR3, the DNA is TGCAGCGTCCCAGGGGGCTCTCCGAACACTGAAGCTTTCTTT.

The CDR3 DNA reads TGTGCCAGCAGTTTATCCGGACAGGGGACAGATACGCAGTATTTT. This gives the protein CASSLSGQGTDTQYF. The V and J genes are TRBV27 and TRBJ2-3; 9 positions agree with TRBD1. The germline CDR1 and CDR2 sequences are MNHEY and SMNVEV (reference sequence). The CDR3 runs 15 residues. With V trimmed by 0 bases and J by 3 bases, 1 base remained unmatched.